This T cell receptor beta chain was captured in a study of blood T cells in healthy people across ages. Across the study: About one barcoded beta molecule was captured per two T cells (by template switching). Whole-study results and caveats: The long-lived group displayed more naive CD4+ cells, plus higher diversity, than the aged donors did.

CDR1 and CDR2 from the germline V gene are DFQATT and SNEGSKA (reference sequence). This CDR3 contains 14 residues. The V end lost 0 bases, the J end lost 5 bases, and 14 bases lay between the germline ends. A second PCR, run for roughly 7 to 11 cycles, used a sample-barcoded 5' primer plus a J-beta primer mix. TCRdb ran MiXCR on the 5' RACE reads and lists one entry per CDR3 protein. The sample has about 640,000 distinct CDR3 sequences; under 70% are singletons. About this clonotype itself: Its target is unknown.

The V and J genes are TRBV20-1 and TRBJ2-7; D might be TRBD2 (5 bases). This receptor was obtained from a man in his 60s in good health. The sample comprised blood. This CDR3 is CSARDLGEFHEQYF. CDR3 nucleotide sequence: TGCAGTGCTAGAGATCTCGGGGAATTCCACGAGCAGTACTTC.